This TCR beta chain was identified in a study of control samples from healthy donors and cancer patients. The germline CDR1 and CDR2 sequences are MNHNY and SVGAGI (reference sequence). Trimming pared 3 bases from V and 0 bases from J, leaving 9 bases between. The CDR3 is made up of 15 amino acids. Measured with immunoSEQ multiplex PCR; TCRdb has only the in-frame clones, and not every one. The sample has about 20,000 clones, around 83% seen once. The chain links TRBV6-6 to TRBJ2-1, with unresolved D. Sequencing was carried out using PBMCs. The source is a man in his 60s with head and neck cancer. Here the CDR3 DNA reads TGTGCCAGCAGTTATGTGGTTCTCTCCTACAATGAGCAGTTCTTC. Translated: CASSYVVLSYNEQFF.